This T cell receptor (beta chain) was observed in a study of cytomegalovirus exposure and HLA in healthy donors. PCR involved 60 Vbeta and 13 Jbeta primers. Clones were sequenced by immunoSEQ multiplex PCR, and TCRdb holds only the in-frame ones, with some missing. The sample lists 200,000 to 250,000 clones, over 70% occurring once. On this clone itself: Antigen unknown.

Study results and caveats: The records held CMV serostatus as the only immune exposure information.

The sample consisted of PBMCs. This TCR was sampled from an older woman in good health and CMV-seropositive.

The CDR3 DNA follows: TGTGCCAGCAGTCGGATGAGCGGGACTAGCACAGATACGCAGTATTTT. Its protein is CASSRMSGTSTDTQYF. The V and J genes are TRBV11-2 and TRBJ2-3; 7 nucleotides line up with TRBD2. Germline trimming cut 6 bases from V and 0 bases from J; bases unmatched to any gene: 9. This CDR3 has 16 residues. CDR1 is SGHAT and CDR2 is FQNNGV in the germline V gene.